The clone carrying this T cell receptor (beta chain) appeared many times. Amplification targeted the TCR beta CDR3 regions, with RNA transcripts as the source material. The library came from an HTBI-primed first-round RT-PCR and a second-round multiplex PCR. TCRdb re-called the multiplex PCR reads through MiXCR, storing one row per CDR3 protein. Among approximately 410,000 distinct CDR3 sequences listed, 15% were seen once. The record originates from a study of Graves' ophthalmopathy and Graves' hyperthyroidism. Background on the study: Peripheral blood sampling occurred at initial diagnosis, before any treatment.

Newly diagnosed, the hyperthyroidism patients had under 2 months' duration and were aged 18 to 65. Germline V gene lookup returns CDR1 LNHDA and CDR2 SQIVND (reference sequence). With V trimmed by 2 bases and J by 4 bases, 7 bases remained unmatched. The CDR3 contains 15 residues. The receptor's source is a woman under 30 with stable Graves' hyperthyroidism. The gene calls are TRBV19 and TRBJ2-7; 8 positions agree with TRBD2. The sequencing input was peripheral blood. The CDR3 bases are TGTGCCAGTAGTATATTAGCGGGACACAGGTACGAGCAGTACTTC. Translation: CASSILAGHRYEQYF.